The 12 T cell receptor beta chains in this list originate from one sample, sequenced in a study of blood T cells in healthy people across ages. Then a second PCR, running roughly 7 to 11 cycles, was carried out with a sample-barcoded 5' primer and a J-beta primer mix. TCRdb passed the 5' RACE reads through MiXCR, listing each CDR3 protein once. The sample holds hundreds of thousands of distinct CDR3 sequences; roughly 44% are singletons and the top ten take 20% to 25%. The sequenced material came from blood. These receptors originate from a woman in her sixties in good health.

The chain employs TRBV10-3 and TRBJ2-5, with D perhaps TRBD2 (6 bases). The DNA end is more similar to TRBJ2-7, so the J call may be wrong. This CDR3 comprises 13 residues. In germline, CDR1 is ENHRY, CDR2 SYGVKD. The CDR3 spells CAISAGSIYEQYF. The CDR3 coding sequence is TGTGCCATCAGTGCCGGGAGTATCTACGAGCAGTACTTC.

Here the CDR3 DNA reads TGTGCCAGCTCACCAAGGGGACTAGCGGGATTGAGCTCCTACGAGCAGTACTTC. Protein sequence: CASSPRGLAGLSSYEQYF. The rearrangement uses TRBV18 and TRBJ2-7, with 13 bases fitting TRBD2. Germline V gives CDR1 KGHSH, CDR2 LQKENI. The V gene end was trimmed by 2 bases and the J gene end by 0 bases; junction bases not matched to a gene: 7. This CDR3 spans 18 amino acids.

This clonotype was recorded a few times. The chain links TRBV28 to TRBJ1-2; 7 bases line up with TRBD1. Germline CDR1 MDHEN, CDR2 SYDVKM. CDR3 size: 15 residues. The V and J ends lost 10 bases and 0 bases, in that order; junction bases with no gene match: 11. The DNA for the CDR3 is TGTGCCACCCGGGACAGCGAATTCTCTAACTATGGCTACACCTTC. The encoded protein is CATRDSEFSNYGYTF.

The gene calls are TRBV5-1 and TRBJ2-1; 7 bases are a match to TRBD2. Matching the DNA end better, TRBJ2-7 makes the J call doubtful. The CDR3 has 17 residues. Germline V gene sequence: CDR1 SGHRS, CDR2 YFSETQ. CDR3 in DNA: TGCGCCAGCAGCTCGGAAGGCGTTAGCGGGTATTACAATGAGCAGTACTTC. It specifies CASSSEGVSGYYNEQYF.

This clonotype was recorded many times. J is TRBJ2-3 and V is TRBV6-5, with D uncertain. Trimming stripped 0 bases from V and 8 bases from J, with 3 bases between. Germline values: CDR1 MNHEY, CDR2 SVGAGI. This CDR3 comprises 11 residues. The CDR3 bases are TGTGCCAGCAGTTACTCCCGTACGCAGTATTTT. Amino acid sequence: CASSYSRTQYF.

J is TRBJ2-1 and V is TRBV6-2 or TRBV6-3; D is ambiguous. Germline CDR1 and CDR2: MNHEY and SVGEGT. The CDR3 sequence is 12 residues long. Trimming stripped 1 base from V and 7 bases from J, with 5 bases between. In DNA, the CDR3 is TGTGCCAGCAGTTACTTTAGGAATGAGCAGTTCTTC. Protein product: CASSYFRNEQFF.

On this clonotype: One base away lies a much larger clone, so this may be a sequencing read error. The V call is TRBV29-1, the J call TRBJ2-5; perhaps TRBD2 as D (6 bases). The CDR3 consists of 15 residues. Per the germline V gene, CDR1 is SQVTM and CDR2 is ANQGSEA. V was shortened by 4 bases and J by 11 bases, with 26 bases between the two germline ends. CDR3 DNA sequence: TGCAGCGTTGCCCCGGGAGCTACTGATTACAATGAGCAGTACTTC. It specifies CSVAPGATDYNEQYF.

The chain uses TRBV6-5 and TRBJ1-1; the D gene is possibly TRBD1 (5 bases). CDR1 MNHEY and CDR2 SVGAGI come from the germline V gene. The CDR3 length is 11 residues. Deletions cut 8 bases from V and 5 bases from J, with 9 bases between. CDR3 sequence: CASWGYTEAFF. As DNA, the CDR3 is TGTGCCAGCTGGGGGTATACTGAAGCTTTCTTT.

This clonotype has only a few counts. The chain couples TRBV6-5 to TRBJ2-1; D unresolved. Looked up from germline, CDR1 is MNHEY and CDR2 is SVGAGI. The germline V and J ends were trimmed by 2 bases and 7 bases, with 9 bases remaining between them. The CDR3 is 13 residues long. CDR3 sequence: CASSYLPWNEQFF. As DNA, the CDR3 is TGTGCCAGCAGTTACCTCCCGTGGAATGAGCAGTTCTTC.

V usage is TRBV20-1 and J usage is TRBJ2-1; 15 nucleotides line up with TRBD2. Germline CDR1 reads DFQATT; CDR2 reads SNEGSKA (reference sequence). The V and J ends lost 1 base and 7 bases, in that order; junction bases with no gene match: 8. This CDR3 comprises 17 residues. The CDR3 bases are TGCAGTGCTAGAGCCGGACTAGCGGGAGGGACGGTTAATGAGCAGTTCTTC. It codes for CSARAGLAGGTVNEQFF.

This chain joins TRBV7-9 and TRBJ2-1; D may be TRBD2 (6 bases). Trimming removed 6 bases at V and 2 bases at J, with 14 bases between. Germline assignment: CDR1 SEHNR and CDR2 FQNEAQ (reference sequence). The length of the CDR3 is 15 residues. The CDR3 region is CASSGGRSAYNEQFF. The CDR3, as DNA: TGTGCCAGCAGTGGGGGGAGGTCTGCCTACAATGAGCAGTTCTTC.

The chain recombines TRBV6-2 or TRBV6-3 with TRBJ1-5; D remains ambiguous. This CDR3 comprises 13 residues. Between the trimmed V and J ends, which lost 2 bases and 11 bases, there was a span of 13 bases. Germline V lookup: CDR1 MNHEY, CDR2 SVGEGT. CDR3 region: CASSYPGSSAQHF. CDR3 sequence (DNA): TGTGCCAGCAGTTACCCGGGGTCCTCGGCCCAGCATTTT.